This section outlines one T cell receptor (beta chain) sequence together with its context. Its antigen is undetermined. This CDR3 is 13 amino acids long. The V end lost 4 bases, the J end lost 6 bases, and 15 bases lay between the germline ends. The germline V gene encodes CDR1 SQVTM and CDR2 ANQGSEA. These data originate in a study of T cell responses to AZD1222 COVID-19 vaccine. About the study: Second-dose groups at about 4 or about 12 weeks were pooled. Study-wide results and limits: Repertoires were collected only later (after the peak T cell response had occurred).

Some clones are missing from TCRdb's copy, which holds only in-frame ones; the method was immunoSEQ multiplex PCR. The data hold roughly 120,000 clones, with more than 75% observed a single time. Material: peripheral blood, obtained on day 0 of AZD1222 vaccination. The TCR originated in an adult in good health. The rearrangement uses TRBV29-1 and TRBJ1-1, with a tentative D call TRBD1 (5 bases). CDR3 in amino acids: CSVVLWGSAEAFF. The DNA for the CDR3 is TGCAGCGTTGTCCTCTGGGGGAGCGCTGAAGCTTTCTTT.